The 11 T cell receptor beta chains presented below share a single source sample, sequenced in a study of shared clonotypes between healthy human individuals. This table comes from immunoSEQ multiplex PCR, and its TCRdb copy is limited to in-frame clones, with some not included. The data contain about 490,000 clones, about 78% of them singletons. The sequenced sample consisted of PBMCs. The source is a middle-aged woman in good health. Some clones in this sample may be carry-over from other donors' samples.

The rearrangement joins TRBV29-1 to TRBJ2-1, with 9 positions matching TRBD2. The germline CDR1 and CDR2 sequences are SQVTM and ANQGSEA. The CDR3 has 14 residues. The V gene end was trimmed by 0 bases and the J gene end by 4 bases; junction bases not matched to a gene: 1. The CDR3 protein is CSVEELAGYNEQFF. CDR3 sequence (DNA): TGCAGCGTTGAAGAGCTAGCGGGATACAATGAGCAGTTCTTC.

The chain joins TRBV2 to TRBJ2-2; D may be TRBD2 (5 bases). This CDR3 is 13 amino acids long. Germline V CDR1 and CDR2: SNHLY, FYNNEI. Trimming shortened V by 4 bases and J by 7 bases, and 10 bases separated the two germline ends. The DNA for the CDR3 is TGTGCCAGCAGTGTAGGACTCGTCGGGGAGCTGTTTTTT. Protein sequence: CASSVGLVGELFF.

The chain uses TRBV11-2 and TRBJ2-1; 8 bases match TRBD2. Germline CDR1 reads SGHAT; CDR2 reads FQNNGV. The ends lost 1 base at V and 3 bases at J; junction bases unmatched: 5. The CDR3 has 16 amino acids. CDR3 protein: CASSLGASGYYNEQFF. CDR3 nucleotides: TGTGCCAGCAGCTTAGGGGCTAGCGGGTACTACAATGAGCAGTTCTTC.

The gene calls are TRBV5-4 and TRBJ2-2; no definite D call. The CDR3 contains 13 residues. Per germline, CDR1 SGHNT and CDR2 YYREEE (reference sequence). V lost 6 bases and J lost 2, with 8 bases in between. Here the CDR3 DNA reads TGTGCCAGCAAAGGGCAAAACACCGGGGAGCTGTTTTTT. Its protein is CASKGQNTGELFF.

The chain is built from TRBV2 and TRBJ1-2, with D maybe TRBD1 (5 bases). Between the trimmed V and J ends, which lost 6 bases and 1 base, there was a span of 12 bases. This CDR3 has 14 amino acids. The germline V gene encodes CDR1 SNHLY and CDR2 FYNNEI. The CDR3, as DNA: TGTGCCAGCAGCCCAGGGCCCTTTAACTATGGCTACACCTTC. It translates to CASSPGPFNYGYTF.

The chain has TRBV28 and TRBJ1-5; the match to TRBD1 covers 10 bases. In germline, CDR1 is MDHEN, CDR2 SYDVKM. The CDR3 is 15 amino acids. Trimming took 5 bases from V and 5 from J; bases not matched to a gene: 6. The CDR3 nucleotides read TGTGCCAGCAGTACGACCGGGACAGGGGATCAGCCCCAGCATTTT. This gives the protein CASSTTGTGDQPQHF.

V is TRBV28 and J is TRBJ2-4; 7 bases map to TRBD1. Unmatched junction bases numbered 12, after V lost 5 bases and J lost 8 bases. Germline V CDR1 and CDR2: MDHEN, SYDVKM. CDR3 length: 15 amino acids. The CDR3 coding sequence is TGTGCCAGCAGTCAAGCGGACAGGCTTCGGGACATTCAGTACTTC. It encodes CASSQADRLRDIQYF.

V is TRBV5-4 and J is TRBJ1-1, with 7 bases matching TRBD1. V lost 5 bases, J lost 0 bases, and 4 bases stayed unmatched. CDR3 length: 14 amino acids. Looked up from germline, CDR1 is SGHNT and CDR2 is YYREEE (reference sequence). Here the CDR3 reads CASRGTAMNTEAFF. The CDR3, as DNA: TGTGCCAGCAGGGGGACAGCCATGAACACTGAAGCTTTCTTT.

The chain couples TRBV29-1 to TRBJ2-3; D gene ambiguous. V was clipped by 6 bases and J by 6 bases, with 13 bases between them. The germline gives CDR1 SQVTM, CDR2 ANQGSEA. The CDR3 covers 12 residues. This CDR3 is CSVEISLDTQYF. The CDR3, as DNA: TGCAGCGTCGAGATTTCCCTGGATACGCAGTATTTT.

A note on this clone: This sample also contains other DNA sequences that code for the same CDR3. CDR3 sequence reads: CASSLGFQETQYF. The CDR3 coding sequence is TGTGCCAGCAGCTTGGGCTTCCAAGAGACCCAGTACTTC. The chain couples TRBV5-6 to TRBJ2-5, with no clear D. In germline, CDR1 is SGHDT, CDR2 YYEEEE. The V end lost 0 bases, the J end lost 1 base, and 4 bases lay between the germline ends. The CDR3 has 13 amino acids.

CDR3 sequence (DNA): TGTGCCAGCAGCTTACGTCGCATTAACACCGGGGAGCTGTTTTTT. It is translated as CASSLRRINTGELFF. The chain is built from TRBV7-8 and TRBJ2-2; D gene unclear. CDR3 size: 15 residues. Germline V CDR1 and CDR2: SGHVS, FQNEAQ. Deletions cut 2 bases from V and 2 bases from J, with 9 bases between.